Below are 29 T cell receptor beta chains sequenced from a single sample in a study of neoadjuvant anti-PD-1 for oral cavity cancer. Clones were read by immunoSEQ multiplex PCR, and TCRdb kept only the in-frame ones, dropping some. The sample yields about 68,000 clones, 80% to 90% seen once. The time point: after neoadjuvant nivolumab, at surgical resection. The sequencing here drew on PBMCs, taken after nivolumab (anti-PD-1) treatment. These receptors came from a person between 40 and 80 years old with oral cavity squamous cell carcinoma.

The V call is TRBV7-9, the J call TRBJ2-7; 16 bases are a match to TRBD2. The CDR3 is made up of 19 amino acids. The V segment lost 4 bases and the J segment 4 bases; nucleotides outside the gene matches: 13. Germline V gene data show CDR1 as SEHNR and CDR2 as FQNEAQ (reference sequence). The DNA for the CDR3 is TGTGCCAGCAGCTCCGACGGAGGGACTAGCGGGAGGGGGTTGTACGAGCAGTACTTC. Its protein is CASSSDGGTSGRGLYEQYF.

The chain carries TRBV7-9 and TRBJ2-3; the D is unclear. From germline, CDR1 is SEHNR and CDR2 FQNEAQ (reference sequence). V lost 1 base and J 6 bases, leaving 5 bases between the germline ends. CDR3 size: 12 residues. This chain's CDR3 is CASSLDWDTQYF. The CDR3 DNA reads TGTGCCAGCAGCTTAGATTGGGATACGCAGTATTTT. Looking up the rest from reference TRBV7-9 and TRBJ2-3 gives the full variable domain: DTGVSQNPRHKITKRGQNVTFRCDPISEHNRLYWYRQTLGQGPEFLTYFQNEAQLEKSRLLSDRFSAERPKGSFSTLEIQRTEQGDSAMYLCASSLDWDTQYFGPGTRLTVL.

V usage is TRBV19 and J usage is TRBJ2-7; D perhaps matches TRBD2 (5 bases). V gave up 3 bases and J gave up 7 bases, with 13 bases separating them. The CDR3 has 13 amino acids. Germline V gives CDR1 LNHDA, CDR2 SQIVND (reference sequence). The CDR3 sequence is CASSMIGQREQYF. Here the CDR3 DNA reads TGTGCCAGTAGTATGATCGGCCAGCGGGAGCAGTACTTC.

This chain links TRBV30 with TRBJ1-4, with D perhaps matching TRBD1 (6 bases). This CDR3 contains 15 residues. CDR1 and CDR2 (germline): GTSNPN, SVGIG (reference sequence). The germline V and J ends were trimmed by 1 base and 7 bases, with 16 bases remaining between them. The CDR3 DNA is TGTGCCTGGAGTGACCCCCGGACAGTAACTGAAAAACTGTTTTTT. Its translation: CAWSDPRTVTEKLFF.

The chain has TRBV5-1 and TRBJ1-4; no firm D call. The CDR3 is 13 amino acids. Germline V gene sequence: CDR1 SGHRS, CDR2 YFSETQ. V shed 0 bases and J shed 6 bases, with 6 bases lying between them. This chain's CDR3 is CASSLDWDEKLFF. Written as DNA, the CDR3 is TGCGCCAGCAGCTTGGATTGGGATGAAAAACTGTTTTTT.

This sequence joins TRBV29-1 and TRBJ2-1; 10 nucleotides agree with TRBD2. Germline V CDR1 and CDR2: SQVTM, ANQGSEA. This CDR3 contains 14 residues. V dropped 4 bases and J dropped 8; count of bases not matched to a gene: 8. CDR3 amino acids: CSVATSGNVDEQFF. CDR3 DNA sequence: TGCAGCGTTGCAACTAGCGGGAATGTCGATGAGCAGTTCTTC.

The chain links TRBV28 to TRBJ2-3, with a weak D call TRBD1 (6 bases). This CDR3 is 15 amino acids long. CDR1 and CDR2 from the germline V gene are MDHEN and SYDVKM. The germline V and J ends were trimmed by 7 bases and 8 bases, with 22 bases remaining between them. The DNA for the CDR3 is TGTGCCAGCACCTTCTCAGGGGAGACCCTAGGTACGCAGTATTTT. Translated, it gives CASTFSGETLGTQYF.

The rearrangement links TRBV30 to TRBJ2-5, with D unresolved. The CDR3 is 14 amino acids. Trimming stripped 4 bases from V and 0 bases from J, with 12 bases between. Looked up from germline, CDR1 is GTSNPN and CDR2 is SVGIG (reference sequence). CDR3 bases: TGTGCCTGGACTGGGGTCAGTCACCAAGAGACCCAGTACTTC. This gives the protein CAWTGVSHQETQYF.

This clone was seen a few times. CDR3 nucleotides: TGTGCCAGCAGCTTAGGAGGGGTGTTTGAGCAGTACTTC. Its translation: CASSLGGVFEQYF. This rearrangement joins TRBV11-2 to TRBJ2-7, with D perhaps assigned TRBD1 or TRBD2 (5 bases each). The CDR3 runs to 13 residues. V lost 1 base and J lost 7, with 11 bases in between. Germline CDR1 SGHAT, CDR2 FQNNGV. Full variable domain (rest looked up from reference TRBV11-2 and TRBJ2-7): EAGVAQSPRYKIIEKRQSVAFWCNPISGHATLYWYQQILGQGPKLLIQFQNNGVVDDSQLPKDRFSAERLKGVDSTLKIQPAKLEDSAVYLCASSLGGVFEQYFGPGTRLTVT.

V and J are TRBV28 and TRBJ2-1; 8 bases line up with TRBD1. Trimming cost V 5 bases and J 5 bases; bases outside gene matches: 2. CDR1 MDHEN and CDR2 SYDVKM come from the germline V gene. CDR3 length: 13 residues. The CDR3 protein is CASSGTGDNEQFF. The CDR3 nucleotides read TGTGCCAGCAGTGGGACAGGAGACAATGAGCAGTTCTTC. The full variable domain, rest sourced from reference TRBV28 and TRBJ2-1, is DVKVTQSSRYLVKRTGEKVFLECVQDMDHENMFWYRQDPGLGLRLIYFSYDVKMKEKGDIPEGYSVSREKKERFSLILESASTNQTSMYLCASSGTGDNEQFFGPGTRLTVL.

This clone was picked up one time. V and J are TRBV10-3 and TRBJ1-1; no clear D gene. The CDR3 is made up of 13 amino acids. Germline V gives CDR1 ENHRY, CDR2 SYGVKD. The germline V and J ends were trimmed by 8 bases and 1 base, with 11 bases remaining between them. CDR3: CAISAQTNTEAFF. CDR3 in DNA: TGTGCCATCTCGGCGCAGACGAACACTGAAGCTTTCTTT.

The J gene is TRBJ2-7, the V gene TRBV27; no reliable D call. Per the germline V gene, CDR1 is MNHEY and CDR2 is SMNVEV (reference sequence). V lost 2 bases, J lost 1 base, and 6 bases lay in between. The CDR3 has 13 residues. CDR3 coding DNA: TGTGCCAGCAGTTTAATATTTTCCTACGAGCAGTACTTC. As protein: CASSLIFSYEQYF.

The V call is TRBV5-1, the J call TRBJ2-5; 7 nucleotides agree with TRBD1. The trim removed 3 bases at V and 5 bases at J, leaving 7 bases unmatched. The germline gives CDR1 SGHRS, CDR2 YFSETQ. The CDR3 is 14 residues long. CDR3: CASSSWYRGETQYF. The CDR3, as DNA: TGCGCCAGCAGCTCTTGGTACAGGGGTGAGACCCAGTACTTC.

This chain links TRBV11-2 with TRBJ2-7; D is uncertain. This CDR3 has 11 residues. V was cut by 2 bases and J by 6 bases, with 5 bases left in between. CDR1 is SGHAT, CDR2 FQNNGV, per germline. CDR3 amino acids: CASSLPGEQYF. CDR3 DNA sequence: TGTGCCAGCAGCTTACCAGGCGAGCAGTACTTC. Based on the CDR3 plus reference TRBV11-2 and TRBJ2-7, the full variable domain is EAGVAQSPRYKIIEKRQSVAFWCNPISGHATLYWYQQILGQGPKLLIQFQNNGVVDDSQLPKDRFSAERLKGVDSTLKIQPAKLEDSAVYLCASSLPGEQYFGPGTRLTVT.

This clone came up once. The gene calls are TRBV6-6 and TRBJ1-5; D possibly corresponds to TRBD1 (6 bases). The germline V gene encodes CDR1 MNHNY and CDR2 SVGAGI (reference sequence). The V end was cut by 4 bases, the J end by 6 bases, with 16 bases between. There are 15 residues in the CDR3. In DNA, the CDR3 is TGTGCCAGCAGTTGGCCCGGGGGGCAGGGTCAGCCCCAGCATTTT. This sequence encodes CASSWPGGQGQPQHF.

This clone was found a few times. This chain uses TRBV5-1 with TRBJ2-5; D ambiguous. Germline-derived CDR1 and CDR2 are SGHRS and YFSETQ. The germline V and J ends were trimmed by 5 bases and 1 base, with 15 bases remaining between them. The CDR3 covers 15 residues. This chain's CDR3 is CASSVYERSQETQYF. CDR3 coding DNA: TGCGCCAGCAGTGTATACGAACGGTCCCAAGAGACCCAGTACTTC.

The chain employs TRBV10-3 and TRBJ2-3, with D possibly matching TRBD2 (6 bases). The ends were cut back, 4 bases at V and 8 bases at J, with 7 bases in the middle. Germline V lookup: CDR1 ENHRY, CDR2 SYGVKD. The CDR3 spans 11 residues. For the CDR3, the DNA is TGTGCCATCAGTGCGGAGGGTACGCAGTATTTT. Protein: CAISAEGTQYF.

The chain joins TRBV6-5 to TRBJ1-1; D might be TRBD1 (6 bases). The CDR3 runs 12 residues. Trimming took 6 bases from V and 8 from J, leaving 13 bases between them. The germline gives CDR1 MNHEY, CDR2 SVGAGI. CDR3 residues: CASSSTGTEAFF. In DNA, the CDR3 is TGTGCCAGCAGCTCGACCGGGACAGAAGCTTTCTTT.

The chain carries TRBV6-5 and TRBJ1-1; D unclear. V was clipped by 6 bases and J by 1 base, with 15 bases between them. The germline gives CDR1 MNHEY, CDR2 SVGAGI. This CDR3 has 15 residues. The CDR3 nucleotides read TGTGCCAGCAGCCCTCCTTCCTGGTGGAACACTGAAGCTTTCTTT. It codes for CASSPPSWWNTEAFF.

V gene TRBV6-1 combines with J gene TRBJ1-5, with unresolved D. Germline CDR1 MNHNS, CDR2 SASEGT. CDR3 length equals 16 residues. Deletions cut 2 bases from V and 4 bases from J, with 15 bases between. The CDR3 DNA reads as TGTGCCAGCAGTGAAATCTGGACCCTAGGGAATCAGCCCCAGCATTTT. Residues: CASSEIWTLGNQPQHF.

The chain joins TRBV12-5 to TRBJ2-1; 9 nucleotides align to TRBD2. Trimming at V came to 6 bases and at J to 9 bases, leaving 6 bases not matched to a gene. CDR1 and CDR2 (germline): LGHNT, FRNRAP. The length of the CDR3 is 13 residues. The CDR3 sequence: CASGSSGNPEQFF. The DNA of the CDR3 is TGTGCTAGTGGCTCTAGCGGGAACCCTGAGCAGTTCTTC.

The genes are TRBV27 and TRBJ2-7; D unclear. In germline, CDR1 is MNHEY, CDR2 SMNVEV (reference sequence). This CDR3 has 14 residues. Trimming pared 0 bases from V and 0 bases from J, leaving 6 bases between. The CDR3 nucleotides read TGTGCCAGCAGTTTATCCCGCCCCTCCTACGAGCAGTACTTC. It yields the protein CASSLSRPSYEQYF.

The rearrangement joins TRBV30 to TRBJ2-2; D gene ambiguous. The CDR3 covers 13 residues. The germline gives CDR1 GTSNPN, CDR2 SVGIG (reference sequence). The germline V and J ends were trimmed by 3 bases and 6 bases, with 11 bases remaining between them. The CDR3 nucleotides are TGTGCCTGGAGCGTATCAGAGGCCGGGGAGCTGTTTTTT. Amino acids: CAWSVSEAGELFF.

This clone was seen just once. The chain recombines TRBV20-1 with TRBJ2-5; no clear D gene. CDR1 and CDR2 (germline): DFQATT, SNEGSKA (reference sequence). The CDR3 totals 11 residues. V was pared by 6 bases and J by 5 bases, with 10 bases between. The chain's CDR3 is CSAEPRETQYF. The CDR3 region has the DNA TGCAGTGCGGAACCCCGGGAGACCCAGTACTTC.

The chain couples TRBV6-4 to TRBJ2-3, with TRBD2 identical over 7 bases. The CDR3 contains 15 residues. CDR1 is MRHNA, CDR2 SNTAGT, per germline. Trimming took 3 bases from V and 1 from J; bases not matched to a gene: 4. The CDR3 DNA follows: TGTGCCAGCAGTGAGGGGGGGAGCGGCACAGATACGCAGTATTTT. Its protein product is CASSEGGSGTDTQYF.

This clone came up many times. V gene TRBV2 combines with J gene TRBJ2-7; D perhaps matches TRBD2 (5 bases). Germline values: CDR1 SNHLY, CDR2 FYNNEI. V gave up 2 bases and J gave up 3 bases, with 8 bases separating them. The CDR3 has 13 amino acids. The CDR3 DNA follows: TGTGCCAGCAGTGAAATGGGAGACTACGAGCAGTACTTC. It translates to CASSEMGDYEQYF.

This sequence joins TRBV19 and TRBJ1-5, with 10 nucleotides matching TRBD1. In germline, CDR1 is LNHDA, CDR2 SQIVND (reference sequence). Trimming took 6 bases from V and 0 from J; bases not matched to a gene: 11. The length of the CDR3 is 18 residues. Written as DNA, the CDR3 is TGTGCCAGTAGCCAAATAACCGGGACAGGGGTTAGCAATCAGCCCCAGCATTTT. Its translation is CASSQITGTGVSNQPQHF.

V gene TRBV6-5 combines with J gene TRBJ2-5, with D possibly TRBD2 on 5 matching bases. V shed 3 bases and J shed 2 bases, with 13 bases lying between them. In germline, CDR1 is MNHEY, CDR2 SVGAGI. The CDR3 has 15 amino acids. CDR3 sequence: CASSYFVASQETQYF. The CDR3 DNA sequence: TGTGCCAGCAGTTATTTCGTAGCGAGTCAAGAGACCCAGTACTTC.

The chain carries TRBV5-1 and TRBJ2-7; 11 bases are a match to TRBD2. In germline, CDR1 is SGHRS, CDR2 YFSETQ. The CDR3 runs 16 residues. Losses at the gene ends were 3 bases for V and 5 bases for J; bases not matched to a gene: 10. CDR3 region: CASSSLLAGVPNEQYF. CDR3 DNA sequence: TGCGCCAGCAGCTCCTTACTAGCGGGAGTCCCCAACGAGCAGTACTTC.